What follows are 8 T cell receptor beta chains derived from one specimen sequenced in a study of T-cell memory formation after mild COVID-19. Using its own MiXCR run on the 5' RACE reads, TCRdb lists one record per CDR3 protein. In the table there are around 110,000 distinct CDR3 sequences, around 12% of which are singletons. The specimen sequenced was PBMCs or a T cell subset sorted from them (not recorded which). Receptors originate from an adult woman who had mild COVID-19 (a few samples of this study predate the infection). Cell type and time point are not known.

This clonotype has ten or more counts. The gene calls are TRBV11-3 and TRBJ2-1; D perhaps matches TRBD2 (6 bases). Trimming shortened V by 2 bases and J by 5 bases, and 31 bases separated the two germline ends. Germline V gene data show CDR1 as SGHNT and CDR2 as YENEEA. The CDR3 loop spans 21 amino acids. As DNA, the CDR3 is TGTGCCAGCAGCTTACGAGGTTTTGGAAGACGGAGGGGAGATTTGCACAATGAGCAGTTCTTC. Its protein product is CASSLRGFGRRRGDLHNEQFF. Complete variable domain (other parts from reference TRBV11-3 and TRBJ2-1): EAGVVQSPRYKIIEKKQPVAFWCNPISGHNTLYWYLQNLGQGPELLIRYENEEAVDDSQLPKDRFSAERLKGVDSTLKIQPAELGDSAVYLCASSLRGFGRRRGDLHNEQFFGPGTRLTVL.

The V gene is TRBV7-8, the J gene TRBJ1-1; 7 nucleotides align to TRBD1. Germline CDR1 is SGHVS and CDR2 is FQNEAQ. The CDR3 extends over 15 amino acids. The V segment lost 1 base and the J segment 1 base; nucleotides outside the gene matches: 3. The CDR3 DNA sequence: TGTGCCAGCAGCTTAGGAACAGGGGAGAACACTGAAGCTTTCTTT. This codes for CASSLGTGENTEAFF. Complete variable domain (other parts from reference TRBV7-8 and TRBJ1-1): GAGVSQSPRYKVAKRGQDVALRCDPISGHVSLFWYQQALGQGPEFLTYFQNEAQLDKSGLPSDRFFAERPEGSVSTLKIQRTQQEDSAVYLCASSLGTGENTEAFFGQGTRLTVV.

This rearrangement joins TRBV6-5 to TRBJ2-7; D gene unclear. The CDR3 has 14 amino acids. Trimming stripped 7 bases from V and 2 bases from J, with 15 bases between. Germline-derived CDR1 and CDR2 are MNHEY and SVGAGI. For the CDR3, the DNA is TGTGCCAGCAACGCCCTGGGGTATCCCTACGAGCAGTACTTC. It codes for CASNALGYPYEQYF.

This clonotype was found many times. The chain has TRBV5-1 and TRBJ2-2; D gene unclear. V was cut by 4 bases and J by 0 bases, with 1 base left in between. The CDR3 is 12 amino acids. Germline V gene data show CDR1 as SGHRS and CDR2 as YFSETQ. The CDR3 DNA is TGCGCCAGCAGCACGAACACCGGGGAGCTGTTTTTT. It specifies CASSTNTGELFF.

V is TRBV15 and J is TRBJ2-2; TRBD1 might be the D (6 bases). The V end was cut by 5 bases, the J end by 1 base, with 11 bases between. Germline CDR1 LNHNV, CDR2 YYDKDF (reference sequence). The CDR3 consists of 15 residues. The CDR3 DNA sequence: TGTGCCACCAGCCCGGAGACAGGGAACACCGGGGAGCTGTTTTTT. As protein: CATSPETGNTGELFF.

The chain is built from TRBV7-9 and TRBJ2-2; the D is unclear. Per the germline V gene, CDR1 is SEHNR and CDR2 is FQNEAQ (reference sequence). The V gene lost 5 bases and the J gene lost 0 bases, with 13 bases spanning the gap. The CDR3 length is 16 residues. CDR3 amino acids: CASSQELVANTGELFF. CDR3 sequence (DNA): TGTGCCAGCAGCCAGGAGCTAGTCGCGAACACCGGGGAGCTGTTTTTT.

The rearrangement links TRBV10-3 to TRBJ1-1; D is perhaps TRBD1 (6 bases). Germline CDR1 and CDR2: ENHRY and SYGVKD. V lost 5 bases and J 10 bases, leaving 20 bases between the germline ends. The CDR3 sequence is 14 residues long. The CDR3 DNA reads TGTGCCATCAGTAAGGGGGGGGCAAGACCTGGAGCTTTCTTT. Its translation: CAISKGGARPGAFF.

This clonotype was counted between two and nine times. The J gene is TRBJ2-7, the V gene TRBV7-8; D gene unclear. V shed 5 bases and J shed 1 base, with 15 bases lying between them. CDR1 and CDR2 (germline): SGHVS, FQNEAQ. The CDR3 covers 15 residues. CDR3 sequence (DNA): TGTGCCAGCAGCCATCCTCTAGGGTTGTCCTACGAGCAGTACTTC. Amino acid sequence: CASSHPLGLSYEQYF.